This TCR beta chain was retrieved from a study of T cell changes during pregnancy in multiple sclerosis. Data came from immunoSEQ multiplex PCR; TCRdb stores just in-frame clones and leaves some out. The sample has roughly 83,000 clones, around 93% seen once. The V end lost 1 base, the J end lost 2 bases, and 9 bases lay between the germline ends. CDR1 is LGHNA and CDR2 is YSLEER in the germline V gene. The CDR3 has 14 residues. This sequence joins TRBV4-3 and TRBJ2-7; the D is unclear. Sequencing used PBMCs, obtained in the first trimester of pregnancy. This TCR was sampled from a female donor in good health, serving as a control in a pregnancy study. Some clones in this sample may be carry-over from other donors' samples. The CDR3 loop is CASSQGRGAYEQYF. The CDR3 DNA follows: TGCGCCAGCAGCCAAGGGCGCGGAGCCTACGAGCAGTACTTC.